Listed below are T cell receptor beta chains from one sample, sequenced in a study of breast tumors, draining lymph nodes, adjacent tissues. MiXCR, run by TCRdb on the multiplex PCR reads, gives a single entry per CDR3 protein. The repertoire holds over 100,000 distinct CDR3 sequences, 20% to 25% seen once, with roughly 2.7% in the top ten. What was sequenced was axillary lymph node tissue. Source of these receptors: a female donor with breast cancer. Some clones in this sample may be carry-over from other donors' samples. The CDR3 runs from the conserved cysteine through the conserved F or W. A D gene is named only where the DNA matches it firmly. A clone size is listed for some rows: how often the clone was seen (once, few, many), or a class if it is expanded.

J gene | V gene | clone size | D gene | CDR3 DNA | CDR3 protein
TRBJ2-6 | TRBV3-1 | few | - | TGTGCCAGCAGTCGGATACCTGGGGCCAACGTCCTGACTTTC | CASSRIPGANVLTF
TRBJ2-3 | TRBV11-3 | many | - | TGTGCCAGCAGCTTAACCCAGCTGGATACGCAGTATTTT | CASSLTQLDTQYF
TRBJ1-3 | TRBV5-1 | - | - | TGCGCCAGCAGCTTGGTCCCGACACCCGGATCTGCTGGAAACACCATATATTTT | CASSLVPTPGSAGNTIYF
TRBJ1-3 | TRBV12-3/TRBV12-4 | many | - | TGTGCCAGCAGCTGGGCCAGGGACGGAAACACCATATATTTT | CASSWARDGNTIYF
TRBJ2-4 | TRBV7-2 | - | TRBD1 | TGTGCCAGCAGCTTAGCGCCACAGGGGGCTTTGAACATTCAGTACTTC | CASSLAPQGALNIQYF
TRBJ1-2 | TRBV27 | - | - | - | CATLRFYKGNYGCTF
TRBJ1-2 | TRBV6-6 | - | - | TGTGCCAGCAGTTACAATCGACCTGACTATGGCTACACCTTC | CASSYNRPDYGYTF
TRBJ2-5 | TRBV12-3/TRBV12-4 | many | - | TGTGCCAGCAGTTTTAGTGGTGGAGGACAAGAGACCCAGTACTTC | CASSFSGGGQETQYF
TRBJ2-5 | TRBV7-8 | many | - | TGTGCCAGCAGCTGGGGCAGAGAAGAGACCCAGTACTTC | CASSWGREETQYF
TRBJ2-5 | TRBV6-4 | many | - | TGTGCCAGCAGTGACTTGGAGACCCAGTACTTC | CASSDLETQYF
TRBJ2-1 | TRBV11-1 | few | - | TGTGCCAGCAGCCCCGCCGATCGGAACTACAATGGGCAGTTCTTC | CASSPADRNYNGQFF